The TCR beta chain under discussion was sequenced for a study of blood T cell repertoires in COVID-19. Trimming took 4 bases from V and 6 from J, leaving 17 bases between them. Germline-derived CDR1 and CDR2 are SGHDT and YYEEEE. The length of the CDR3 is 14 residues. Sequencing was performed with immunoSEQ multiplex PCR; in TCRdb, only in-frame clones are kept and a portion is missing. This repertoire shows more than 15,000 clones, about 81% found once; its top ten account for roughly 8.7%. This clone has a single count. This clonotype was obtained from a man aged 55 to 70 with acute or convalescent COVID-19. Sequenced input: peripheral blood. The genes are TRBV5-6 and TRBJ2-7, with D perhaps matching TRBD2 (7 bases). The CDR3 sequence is CASSPTTGRGEQYF. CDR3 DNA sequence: TGTGCCAGCAGCCCCACCACAGGGAGGGGCGAGCAGTACTTC.